The 26 T cell receptor beta chains given below trace back to one sample, sequenced in a study of blood T cell repertoires in COVID-19. TCRdb's table, derived via immunoSEQ multiplex PCR, lists solely in-frame clones and lacks some. Of more than 150,000 clones listed, over 80% were seen once; the top ten hold 2.5% to 3%. Sequenced sample: peripheral blood. The receptors come from a woman aged 55 to 70 with acute or convalescent COVID-19.

The chain joins TRBV2 to TRBJ1-5; a possible D gene is TRBD1 (6 bases). CDR3 length equals 15 residues. Germline lookup yields CDR1 SNHLY and CDR2 FYNNEI. V dropped 1 base and J dropped 2 bases, with 9 bases sitting between them. The CDR3, as DNA: TGTGCCAGCAGTGAAGGCAGGGGAGGCAATCAGCCCCAGCATTTT. It yields the protein CASSEGRGGNQPQHF.

The chain combines TRBV6-6 with TRBJ1-6, with D possibly being TRBD1 (6 bases). The V end lost 6 bases, the J end lost 1 base, and 7 bases lay between the germline ends. Germline assignment: CDR1 MNHNY and CDR2 SVGAGI (reference sequence). CDR3 length: 14 amino acids. Here the CDR3 reads CASRQGSYNSPLHF. As DNA, the CDR3 is TGTGCCAGCAGACAGGGTTCCTATAATTCACCCCTCCACTTT.

V gene TRBV9 combines with J gene TRBJ1-6, with D possibly matching TRBD1 (6 bases). The germline V and J ends were trimmed by 4 bases and 6 bases, with 14 bases remaining between them. The germline gives CDR1 SGDLS, CDR2 YYNGEE. This CDR3 spans 15 amino acids. The DNA of the CDR3 is TGTGCCAGCAGCCCCCAGACAGGAGTTAATTCACCCCTCCACTTT. It codes for CASSPQTGVNSPLHF.

The chain is built from TRBV5-4 and TRBJ2-2; D might be TRBD2 (7 bases). In germline, CDR1 is SGHNT, CDR2 YYREEE (reference sequence). Between the trimmed V and J ends, which lost 4 bases and 4 bases, there was a span of 17 bases. This CDR3 is 16 amino acids long. CDR3 DNA sequence: TGTGCCAGCAGCCAGATCAGAGGGGGGGCCACCGGGGAGCTGTTTTTT. Its translation is CASSQIRGGATGELFF.

This clone was counted only a few times. CDR3 nucleotides: TGTGCCAGTAGTCCTAGGACCGGGACAGGGGTGACTGAAGCTTTCTTT. It translates to CASSPRTGTGVTEAFF. V gene TRBV19 combines with J gene TRBJ1-1; 10 nucleotides line up with TRBD1. The germline CDR1 and CDR2 sequences are LNHDA and SQIVND (reference sequence). The CDR3 length is 16 residues. The V and J ends lost 5 bases and 5 bases, in that order; junction bases with no gene match: 11.

The rearrangement joins TRBV9 to TRBJ1-1; a possible D gene is TRBD1 (6 bases). V lost 7 bases to trimming and J lost 1 base, with 20 bases between them. The germline gives CDR1 SGDLS, CDR2 YYNGEE. The CDR3 is 16 residues long. The DNA for the CDR3 is TGTGCCAGCGGTGACGCGGGGGCAGTATCGAACACTGAAGCTTTCTTT. The encoded protein is CASGDAGAVSNTEAFF. Filled out from reference TRBV9 and TRBJ1-1, the complete variable domain reads DSGVTQTPKHLITATGQRVTLRCSPRSGDLSVYWYQQSLDQGLQFLIQYYNGEERAKGNILERFSAQQFPDLHSELNLSSLELGDSALYFCASGDAGAVSNTEAFFGQGTRLTVV.

The chain uses TRBV7-2 and TRBJ2-1; tentative D call: TRBD2 (5 bases). Deletions cut 1 base from V and 4 bases from J, with 23 bases between. The germline V gene has CDR1 SGHTA and CDR2 FQGNSA. The CDR3 loop spans 19 amino acids. This CDR3 reads CASSLESWASSGLYNEQFF. The CDR3 DNA is TGTGCCAGCAGCTTAGAATCCTGGGCTAGCAGTGGTCTATACAATGAGCAGTTCTTC. Using reference TRBV7-2 and TRBJ2-1 for the parts outside the CDR3, the full variable domain is GAGVSQSPSNKVTEKGKDVELRCDPISGHTALYWYRQSLGQGLEFLIYFQGNSAPDKSGLPSDRFSAERTGGSVSTLTIQRTQQEDSAVYLCASSLESWASSGLYNEQFFGPGTRLTVL.

This sequence joins TRBV7-9 and TRBJ2-1; 7 bases agree with TRBD1. CDR3 length: 16 amino acids. Losses at the gene ends were 1 base for V and 3 bases for J; bases not matched to a gene: 6. CDR1 is SEHNR, CDR2 FQNEAQ, per germline (reference sequence). CDR3 protein: CASSLVGRGSYNEQFF. DNA of the CDR3: TGTGCCAGCAGCTTAGTAGGCAGGGGGAGCTACAATGAGCAGTTCTTC.

In DNA, the CDR3 is TGTGCCAGTAGCGCTCCGGGACTAGCGGGGCTAGCCAAAAACATTCAGTACTTC. Translated, it gives CASSAPGLAGLAKNIQYF. J is TRBJ2-4 and V is TRBV19; 13 bases are shared with TRBD2. V lost 6 bases and J lost 0; bases outside the gene matches: 8. Germline CDR1 and CDR2: LNHDA and SQIVND (reference sequence). The CDR3 extends over 18 amino acids.

For the CDR3, the DNA is TGTGCCAGCACGCGGCGGAGGGGGCAAGGATATGGCTACACCTTC. Its protein is CASTRRRGQGYGYTF. The chain combines TRBV2 with TRBJ1-2; 7 bases agree with TRBD1. The junction had 13 bases not matched to a gene; V was cut back by 7 bases and J by 5 bases. Germline CDR1 and CDR2: SNHLY and FYNNEI. There are 15 residues in the CDR3.

The chain recombines TRBV3-1 (or the pseudogene TRBV3-2) with TRBJ2-1; D perhaps matches TRBD2 (6 bases). This CDR3 comprises 15 residues. Trimming removed 5 bases at V and 5 bases at J, with 16 bases between. Germline V gene lookup returns CDR1 LGHDT and CDR2 YNNKEL (reference sequence). CDR3 sequence reads: CASSAVAGLDNEQFF. CDR3 nucleotide sequence: TGTGCCAGCAGCGCTGTCGCGGGACTTGACAATGAGCAGTTCTTC.

Notes on this clone: At one boundary the junction diverges from the germline segment, which might be a read error. The chain recombines TRBV10-3 with TRBJ2-5; TRBD1 might be the D (6 bases). Germline assignment: CDR1 ENHRY and CDR2 SYGVKD. This CDR3 contains 16 residues. CDR3 in amino acids: CATSSSPGQNQETQYF. DNA of the CDR3: TGTGCCACCAGTTCGTCTCCTGGACAGAACCAAGAGACCCAGTACTTC.

The V call is TRBV4-2, the J call TRBJ1-4, with a tentative D call TRBD1 (5 bases). CDR3 length: 16 residues. The germline V gene has CDR1 LGHNA and CDR2 YNFKEQ. V was shortened by 0 bases and J by 5 bases, with 13 bases between the two germline ends. Written as DNA, the CDR3 is TGTGCCAGCAGCCAAGATGGGGGGGGACTCAATGAAAAACTGTTTTTT. Protein product: CASSQDGGGLNEKLFF.

CDR3 amino acids: CASSSPRRGSYEQYF. Written as DNA, the CDR3 is TGTGCCAGCAGCTCACCGAGGCGTGGGTCCTACGAGCAGTACTTC. The chain recombines TRBV5-6 with TRBJ2-7; no reliable D call. V was trimmed by 3 bases and J by 1 base, leaving 14 bases between them. This CDR3 comprises 15 residues. Per the germline V gene, CDR1 is SGHDT and CDR2 is YYEEEE.

Only a few counts were recorded for this clone. The genes are TRBV6-5 and TRBJ1-2; D remains ambiguous. V gave up 0 bases and J gave up 4 bases, with 9 bases separating them. Germline V lookup: CDR1 MNHEY, CDR2 SVGAGI. The CDR3 extends over 14 amino acids. CDR3 DNA sequence: TGTGCCAGCAGTTACTCCCCCTCCGTCTATGGCTACACCTTC. As protein: CASSYSPSVYGYTF.

V gene TRBV29-1 combines with J gene TRBJ2-3; 7 bases align to TRBD2. Per the germline V gene, CDR1 is SQVTM and CDR2 is ANQGSEA. The CDR3 has 12 amino acids. V was clipped by 7 bases and J by 5 bases; unmatched bases: 6. The CDR3: CSGEGPQDTQYF. CDR3 DNA sequence: TGCAGCGGGGAGGGGCCCCAAGATACGCAGTATTTT.

The chain is built from TRBV7-2 and TRBJ1-1; 7 bases line up with TRBD1. Looked up from germline, CDR1 is SGHTA and CDR2 is FQGNSA. Losses at the gene ends were 1 base for V and 13 bases for J; bases not matched to a gene: 9. The CDR3 totals 13 residues. This CDR3 is CASSLGSGQYVFF. CDR3 bases: TGTGCCAGCAGCTTAGGCTCGGGACAGTACGTTTTCTTT.

V and J are TRBV6-5 and TRBJ1-1, with D possibly TRBD1 on 6 matching bases. Per the germline V gene, CDR1 is MNHEY and CDR2 is SVGAGI. The CDR3 spans 15 residues. The V gene lost 0 bases and the J gene lost 3 bases, with 11 bases spanning the gap. The CDR3 loop is CASSYSDRLDTEAFF. The CDR3 nucleotides are TGTGCCAGCAGTTACTCAGACAGGTTGGACACTGAAGCTTTCTTT.

This clone was seen once. This chain links TRBV19 with TRBJ2-2; 7 bases map to TRBD2. In germline, CDR1 is LNHDA, CDR2 SQIVND (reference sequence). This CDR3 has 16 residues. V lost 3 bases and J lost 2; bases outside the gene matches: 6. CDR3 coding DNA: TGTGCCAGTAGTATCGGGGCTAGCGGAAACACCGGGGAGCTGTTTTTT. Its protein product is CASSIGASGNTGELFF.

CDR3 in amino acids: CASSYPGASTDTQYF. The CDR3 region has the DNA TGTGCCAGCAGTTACCCGGGAGCTAGCACAGATACGCAGTATTTT. This chain uses TRBV5-6 with TRBJ2-3; D may be TRBD2 (6 bases). The germline V gene encodes CDR1 SGHDT and CDR2 YYEEEE. V shed 5 bases and J shed 0 bases, with 13 bases lying between them. The CDR3 spans 15 residues. Full variable domain (remainder filled in from reference TRBV5-6 and TRBJ2-3): DAGVTQSPTHLIKTRGQQVTLRCSPKSGHDTVSWYQQALGQGPQFIFQYYEEEERQRGNFPDRFSGHQFPNYSSELNVNALLLGDSALYLCASSYPGASTDTQYFGPGTRLTVL.

The chain joins TRBV5-4 to TRBJ2-7; 8 bases agree with TRBD1. The V and J ends lost 2 bases and 5 bases, in that order; junction bases with no gene match: 9. The V gene's germline CDR1 is SGHNT and CDR2 YYREEE (reference sequence). CDR3 size: 15 residues. CDR3 residues: CASSFGQGALDEQYF. The CDR3 DNA follows: TGTGCCAGCAGCTTTGGCCAGGGGGCGCTGGACGAGCAGTACTTC.

CDR3 nucleotide sequence: TGCAGCGTGGGGGGGACGCTTAACTATGGCTACACCTTC. This codes for CSVGGTLNYGYTF. The J gene is TRBJ1-2, the V gene TRBV29-1; D perhaps matches TRBD1 (5 bases). With 6 bases removed from V and 1 base from J, the gap between germline ends came to 12 bases. This CDR3 has 13 residues. CDR1 SQVTM and CDR2 ANQGSEA come from the germline V gene.

The V gene is TRBV28, the J gene TRBJ2-3; 9 positions agree with TRBD2. V lost 10 bases and J lost 4; bases outside the gene matches: 9. Germline V gives CDR1 MDHEN, CDR2 SYDVKM. This CDR3 comprises 14 residues. For the CDR3, the DNA is TGTGCCACCGAACTAGCGGGTGCACCAGATACGCAGTATTTT. Its translation: CATELAGAPDTQYF.

This chain connects TRBV5-4 to TRBJ1-2; tentative D call: TRBD1 (5 bases). The CDR3 consists of 12 residues. CDR1 is SGHNT, CDR2 YYREEE, per germline (reference sequence). V dropped 0 bases and J dropped 8 bases, with 8 bases sitting between them. The CDR3 sequence is CASSLEGRGYTF. CDR3 DNA: TGTGCCAGCAGCTTGGAGGGGAGGGGCTACACCTTC.

CDR3 nucleotide sequence: TGTGCCAGCAGGGAGACAGAGAACACCGGGGAGCTGTTTTTT. Its protein is CASRETENTGELFF. The V call is TRBV2, the J call TRBJ2-2; possible D gene TRBD1, 5 bases. The V gene's germline CDR1 is SNHLY and CDR2 FYNNEI. The CDR3 contains 14 residues. Trimming took off 6 bases at V and 1 base at J, with 9 bases between the two ends.

The rearrangement uses TRBV19 and TRBJ1-5; TRBD1 matches 9 bases. In germline, CDR1 is LNHDA, CDR2 SQIVND (reference sequence). The CDR3 is 14 residues long. V shed 10 bases, J shed 2 bases, and the junction held 6 bases outside the gene matches. The CDR3 DNA follows: TGTGCCATTCAGGGACAGGGCCGCAATCAGCCCCAGCATTTT. Protein sequence: CAIQGQGRNQPQHF.